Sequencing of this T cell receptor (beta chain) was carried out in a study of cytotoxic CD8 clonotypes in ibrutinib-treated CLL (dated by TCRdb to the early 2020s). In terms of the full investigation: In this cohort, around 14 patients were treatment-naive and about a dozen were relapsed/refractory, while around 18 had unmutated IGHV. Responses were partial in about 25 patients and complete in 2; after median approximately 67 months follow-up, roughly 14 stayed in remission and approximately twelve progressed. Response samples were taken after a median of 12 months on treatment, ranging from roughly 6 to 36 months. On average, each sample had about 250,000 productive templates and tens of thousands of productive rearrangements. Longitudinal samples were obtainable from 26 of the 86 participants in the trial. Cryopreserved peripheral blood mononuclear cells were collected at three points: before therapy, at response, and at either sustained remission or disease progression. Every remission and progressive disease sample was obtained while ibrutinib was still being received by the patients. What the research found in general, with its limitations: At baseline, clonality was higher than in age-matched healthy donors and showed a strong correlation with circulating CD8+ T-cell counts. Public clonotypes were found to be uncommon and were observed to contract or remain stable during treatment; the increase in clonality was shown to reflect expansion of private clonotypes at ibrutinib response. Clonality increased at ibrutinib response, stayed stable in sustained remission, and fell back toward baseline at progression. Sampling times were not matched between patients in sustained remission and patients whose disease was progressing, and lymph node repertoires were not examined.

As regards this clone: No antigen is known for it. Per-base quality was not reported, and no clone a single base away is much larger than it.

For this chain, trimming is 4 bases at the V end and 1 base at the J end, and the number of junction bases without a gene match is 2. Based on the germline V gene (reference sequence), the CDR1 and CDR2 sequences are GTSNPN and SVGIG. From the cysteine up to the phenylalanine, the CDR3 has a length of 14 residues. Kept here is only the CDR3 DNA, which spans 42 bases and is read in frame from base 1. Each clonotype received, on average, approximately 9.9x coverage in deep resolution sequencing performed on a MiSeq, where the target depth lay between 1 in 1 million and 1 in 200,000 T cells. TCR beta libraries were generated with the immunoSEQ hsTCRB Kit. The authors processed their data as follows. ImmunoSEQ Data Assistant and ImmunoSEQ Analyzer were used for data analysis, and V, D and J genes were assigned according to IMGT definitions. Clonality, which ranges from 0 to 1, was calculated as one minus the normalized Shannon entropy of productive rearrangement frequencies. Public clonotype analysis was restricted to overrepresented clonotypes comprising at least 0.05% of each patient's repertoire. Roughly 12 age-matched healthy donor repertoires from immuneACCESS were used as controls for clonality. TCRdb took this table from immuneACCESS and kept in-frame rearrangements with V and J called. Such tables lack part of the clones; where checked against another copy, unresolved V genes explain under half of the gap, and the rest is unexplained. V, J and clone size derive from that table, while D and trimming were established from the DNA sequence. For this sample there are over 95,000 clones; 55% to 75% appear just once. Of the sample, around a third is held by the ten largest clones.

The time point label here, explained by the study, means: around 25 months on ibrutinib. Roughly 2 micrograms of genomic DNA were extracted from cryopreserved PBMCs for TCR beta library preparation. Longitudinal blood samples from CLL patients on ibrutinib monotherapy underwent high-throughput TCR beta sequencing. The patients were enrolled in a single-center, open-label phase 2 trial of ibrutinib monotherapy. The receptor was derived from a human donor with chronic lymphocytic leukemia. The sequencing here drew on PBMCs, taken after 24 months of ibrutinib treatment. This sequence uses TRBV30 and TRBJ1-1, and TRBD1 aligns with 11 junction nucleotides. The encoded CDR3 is CAWKGTGGNTEAFF. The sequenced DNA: TGTGCCTGGAAAGGGACAGGGGGGAACACTGAAGCTTTCTTT.